A single sample gave rise to the 21 T cell receptor beta chains below, sequenced in a study of blood T cell repertoires in COVID-19. Assay used: immunoSEQ multiplex PCR; TCRdb lists only in-frame clones, some missing. The sample carries roughly 360,000 clones, over 80% recorded once. Sequenced sample: PBMCs or T cells enriched from blood (not recorded which). The receptors originated from a woman aged 50 to 65 who had recovered from COVID-19.

This chain uses TRBV6-5 with TRBJ1-2; no definite D call. V was shortened by 0 bases and J by 8 bases, with 13 bases between the two germline ends. Germline lookup yields CDR1 MNHEY and CDR2 SVGAGI. CDR3 size: 14 residues. The CDR3 here is CASSYSAAGGGYTF. The CDR3 DNA is TGTGCCAGCAGTTACTCAGCGGCAGGCGGGGGCTACACCTTC.

The chain is built from TRBV15 and TRBJ2-1; 8 bases map to TRBD2. The junction had 11 bases not matched to a gene; V was cut back by 1 base and J by 9 bases. Germline V gives CDR1 LNHNV, CDR2 YYDKDF (reference sequence). This CDR3 has 16 residues. The CDR3 nucleotides are TGTGCCACCAGCAGAGGAGGCCAGCGGGAGAGGAGTGAGCAGTTCTTC. Amino acids: CATSRGGQRERSEQFF.

This clone has just a few counts. The rearrangement uses TRBV7-2 and TRBJ2-7, with D maybe TRBD1 (5 bases). V dropped 1 base and J dropped 4 bases, with 26 bases sitting between them. CDR1 and CDR2 (germline): SGHTA, FQGNSA. This CDR3 comprises 19 residues. The chain's CDR3 is CASSLVPQGGQGLGYEQYF. The CDR3 nucleotides read TGTGCCAGCAGCTTAGTACCCCAGGGCGGCCAAGGGTTGGGGTACGAGCAGTACTTC. Based on the CDR3 plus reference TRBV7-2 and TRBJ2-7, the full variable domain is GAGVSQSPSNKVTEKGKDVELRCDPISGHTALYWYRQSLGQGLEFLIYFQGNSAPDKSGLPSDRFSAERTGGSVSTLTIQRTQQEDSAVYLCASSLVPQGGQGLGYEQYFGPGTRLTVT.

The chain has TRBV27 and TRBJ2-1; 9 bases are shared with TRBD2. The CDR3 is made up of 19 amino acids. Germline values: CDR1 MNHEY, CDR2 SMNVEV (reference sequence). Losses at the gene ends were 2 bases for V and 9 bases for J; bases not matched to a gene: 20. CDR3 protein: CASSLPTRGLLAGVGEQFF. CDR3 sequence (DNA): TGTGCCAGCAGTTTACCAACCCGAGGACTTTTAGCGGGAGTCGGTGAGCAGTTCTTC.

This clone has just a few counts. The chain joins TRBV7-3 to TRBJ2-1; tentatively, D is TRBD1 (6 bases). The CDR3 consists of 15 residues. Germline V gives CDR1 SGHTA, CDR2 FQGTGA. Trimming pared 0 bases from V and 11 bases from J, leaving 17 bases between. CDR3 protein: CASSLTRARGVKQFF. In nucleotides, the CDR3 is TGTGCCAGCAGCTTAACTAGGGCCAGGGGTGTTAAGCAGTTCTTC. Filled out from reference TRBV7-3 and TRBJ2-1, the complete variable domain reads GAGVSQTPSNKVTEKGKYVELRCDPISGHTALYWYRQSLGQGPEFLIYFQGTGAADDSGLPNDRFFAVRPEGSVSTLKIQRTERGDSAVYLCASSLTRARGVKQFFGPGTRLTVL.

This chain joins TRBV7-9 and TRBJ2-2; D is unresolved. Germline V gene lookup returns CDR1 SEHNR and CDR2 FQNEAQ (reference sequence). V was cut by 5 bases and J by 9 bases, with 13 bases left in between. The CDR3 consists of 13 residues. DNA for the CDR3: TGTGCCAGCAGCGTACCCCTGAGCCGGGAGCTGTTTTTT. Protein sequence: CASSVPLSRELFF.

CDR3 region: CASSLVWSGSNQPQHF. The CDR3 nucleotides read TGTGCCAGCAGCTTAGTATGGTCAGGGAGCAATCAGCCCCAGCATTTT. The chain couples TRBV7-2 to TRBJ1-5; possibly TRBD1 for D (5 bases). The CDR3 length is 16 residues. V gave up 1 base and J gave up 1 base, with 11 bases separating them. Germline-derived CDR1 and CDR2 are SGHTA and FQGNSA.

This sequence joins TRBV6-5 and TRBJ2-7, with 7 bases that match TRBD1. This CDR3 is built from 15 residues. Germline loops: CDR1 MNHEY, CDR2 SVGAGI. V dropped 3 bases and J dropped 2; count of bases not matched to a gene: 7. The CDR3 here is CASSYRQGAPYEQYF. The CDR3 DNA is TGTGCCAGCAGTTATCGACAGGGTGCCCCCTACGAGCAGTACTTC.

CDR3 loop: CAIRQQGAGSSTLEQYF. In DNA form, the CDR3 reads TGTGCCATCAGACAACAGGGGGCTGGATCCTCCACCCTCGAGCAGTACTTC. V and J are TRBV10-3 and TRBJ2-7; TRBD1 agrees at 9 bases. This CDR3 region has 17 residues. V trimming: 6 bases; J trimming: 6 bases; junction bases outside the gene matches: 18. CDR1 and CDR2 from the germline V gene are ENHRY and SYGVKD.

The chain has TRBV5-1 and TRBJ1-3; D unresolved. CDR1 is SGHRS, CDR2 YFSETQ, per germline. V was cut by 0 bases and J by 0 bases, with 10 bases left in between. The CDR3 has 16 amino acids. CDR3 bases: TGCGCCAGCAGCTTGGGGTCACACCTCTCTGGAAACACCATATATTTT. Its protein product is CASSLGSHLSGNTIYF.

V and J are TRBV19 and TRBJ1-2; D uncertain. V lost 2 bases to trimming and J lost 9 bases, with 10 bases between them. In germline, CDR1 is LNHDA, CDR2 SQIVND (reference sequence). The CDR3 is made up of 12 amino acids. CDR3 DNA: TGTGCCAGTAGTATAATTGAGGGTAGCTACACCTTC. Translated: CASSIIEGSYTF.

The chain employs TRBV28 and TRBJ2-2, with TRBD2 matching over 9 bases. The V gene's germline CDR1 is MDHEN and CDR2 SYDVKM. Trimming at V came to 8 bases and at J to 7 bases, leaving 8 bases not matched to a gene. This CDR3 is built from 14 residues. The CDR3 spells CASFSGLAIGELFF. DNA of the CDR3: TGTGCCAGCTTCTCGGGACTAGCAATCGGGGAGCTGTTTTTT.

In this sample, this clone turned up once. The rearrangement links TRBV19 to TRBJ1-5; 8 positions match TRBD1. The CDR3 is made up of 15 amino acids. With V trimmed by 6 bases and J by 6 bases, 10 bases remained unmatched. Per germline, CDR1 LNHDA and CDR2 SQIVND (reference sequence). CDR3 coding DNA: TGTGCCAGTAGGCTACCAGGGGGCTCAAGTCAGCCCCAGCATTTT. Its translation is CASRLPGGSSQPQHF.

The chain carries TRBV28 and TRBJ2-7; maybe TRBD2 (5 bases). The length of the CDR3 is 16 residues. Germline V lookup: CDR1 MDHEN, CDR2 SYDVKM. V lost 7 bases to trimming and J lost 3 bases, with 22 bases between them. Here the CDR3 DNA reads TGTGCCAGCAACTTTAGAGCAGGAGGTGGGTTCTACGAGCAGTACTTC. As protein: CASNFRAGGGFYEQYF.

This chain connects TRBV30 to TRBJ2-5; D not resolved. CDR3 length: 13 amino acids. Between the trimmed V and J ends, which lost 1 base and 2 bases, there was a span of 8 bases. From germline, CDR1 is GTSNPN and CDR2 SVGIG (reference sequence). CDR3 protein: CAWSARKQETQYF. The CDR3 bases are TGTGCCTGGAGTGCTAGGAAGCAAGAGACCCAGTACTTC.

This clone appeared a single time. The chain combines TRBV29-1 with TRBJ2-1, with D possibly being TRBD2 (5 bases). Germline values: CDR1 SQVTM, CDR2 ANQGSEA. This CDR3 contains 12 residues. The ends were cut back, 3 bases at V and 7 bases at J, with 10 bases in the middle. CDR3 sequence (DNA): TGCAGCGTTGAGGACTGGGTGAATGAGCAGTTCTTC. Translated, it gives CSVEDWVNEQFF.

The genes are TRBV6-2 or TRBV6-3 and TRBJ2-5; TRBD1 aligns across 7 bases. Trimming cost V 4 bases and J 2 bases; bases outside gene matches: 7. Germline CDR1 is MNHEY and CDR2 is SVGEGT. CDR3 length: 15 amino acids. CDR3 residues: CASSFRPGQQETQYF. As DNA, the CDR3 is TGTGCCAGCAGTTTCCGACCGGGACAGCAAGAGACCCAGTACTTC.

This chain links TRBV7-2 with TRBJ2-1; 11 bases agree with TRBD2. This CDR3 contains 15 residues. CDR1 SGHTA and CDR2 FQGNSA come from the germline V gene. The J segment lost 3 bases and the V segment lost 6 bases, leaving 4 bases of the junction unmatched. In DNA, the CDR3 is TGTGCCAGCAGGTCTAGCGGGGGGAACTACAATGAGCAGTTCTTC. Protein product: CASRSSGGNYNEQFF.

V and J are TRBV29-1 and TRBJ2-3; tentative D call: TRBD2 (7 bases). CDR3 length: 13 amino acids. Trimming cost V 3 bases and J 7 bases, with 14 bases left between them. Per the germline V gene, CDR1 is SQVTM and CDR2 is ANQGSEA. The CDR3 here is CSVERGGIYTQYF. Written as DNA, the CDR3 is TGCAGCGTTGAGAGGGGGGGTATTTATACGCAGTATTTT.

The chain employs TRBV5-6 and TRBJ2-7; tentative D call: TRBD1 (6 bases). The V end lost 1 base, the J end lost 0 bases, and 11 bases lay between the germline ends. This CDR3 has 15 amino acids. Germline CDR1 SGHDT, CDR2 YYEEEE. CDR3 bases: TGTGCCAGCAGCTTGTGGTGGGACAACTCCTACGAGCAGTACTTC. Residues: CASSLWWDNSYEQYF.

This clone was detected only a few times. This rearrangement joins TRBV13 to TRBJ1-1; 10 bases align to TRBD1. The germline CDR1 and CDR2 sequences are PRHDT and FYEKMQ (reference sequence). The CDR3 totals 15 residues. With V trimmed by 3 bases and J by 1 base, 2 bases remained unmatched. The CDR3 reads CASSFGDRGNTEAFF. DNA of the CDR3: TGTGCCAGCAGCTTTGGGGACAGGGGGAACACTGAAGCTTTCTTT.